The sequence of this T cell receptor beta chain was determined in a study of long-term antiretroviral therapy in people with HIV. Whole-study results and caveats: Dominant in the repertoire at all time points were clones expanded before ART.

At survey level, the immunoSEQ assay was run in its v3.0 version. Libraries were prepared by immunoSEQ multiplex PCR; TCRdb keeps only in-frame clonotypes and omits some of them. The sample lists about 15,000 clones; around 85% were seen once. The CDR3 is made up of 15 amino acids. Germline trimming cut 4 bases from V and 0 bases from J; bases unmatched to any gene: 3. Germline values: CDR1 SGHVS, CDR2 FQNEAQ. Concerning this clone itself: Its antigen is as yet unknown.

The gene calls are TRBV7-8 and TRBJ1-2; the match to TRBD1 covers 9 bases. The material was unsorted PBMCs, obtained just before starting antiretroviral therapy. The clonotype was recovered from a man in his forties or fifties with HIV. The CDR3, as DNA: TGTGCCAGCAGCTCTCGGACAGGGGCTAACTATGGCTACACCTTC. It codes for CASSSRTGANYGYTF.